These 25 T cell receptor beta chains originate from one sample sequenced in a study of PD-L1 blockade in urothelial cancer. The repertoire was sequenced with immunoSEQ multiplex PCR; TCRdb's copy has only in-frame clones and lacks some. The top ten clones hold less than 3.5% of a sample with over 50,000 clones, approximately 86% of them seen once. Sequenced here: PBMCs, sampled around atezolizumab (anti-PD-L1) treatment. The origin of the receptors is a man aged 45-60 years with urothelial cancer.

This chain connects TRBV27 to TRBJ2-7; the D gene is possibly TRBD1 (6 bases). The V end lost 5 bases, the J end lost 1 base, and 15 bases lay between the germline ends. Per the germline V gene, CDR1 is MNHEY and CDR2 is SMNVEV (reference sequence). The CDR3 length is 15 residues. Here the CDR3 reads CASSQAGASSYEQYF. CDR3 nucleotides: TGTGCCAGCAGTCAGGCAGGGGCATCTTCCTACGAGCAGTACTTC.

The V gene is TRBV18, the J gene TRBJ2-7; D remains ambiguous. Germline V gives CDR1 KGHSH, CDR2 LQKENI. The CDR3 sequence is 13 residues long. V was clipped by 2 bases and J by 4 bases, with 9 bases between them. The CDR3 sequence: CASSPVPGYEQYF. The CDR3 DNA is TGTGCCAGCTCACCAGTTCCGGGTTACGAGCAGTACTTC.

This chain's CDR3 is CASSSKDGRTGTDTQYF. CDR3 DNA: TGTGCCAGCAGCTCGAAGGATGGGAGAACCGGCACAGATACGCAGTATTTT. This sequence joins TRBV5-4 and TRBJ2-3, with a tentative D call TRBD2 (5 bases). The length of the CDR3 is 17 residues. The V gene lost 3 bases and the J gene lost 1 base, with 18 bases spanning the gap. CDR1 SGHNT and CDR2 YYREEE come from the germline V gene (reference sequence). The variable domain in full, with the rest retrieved from reference TRBV5-4 and TRBJ2-3, is ETGVTQSPTHLIKTRGQQVTLRCSSQSGHNTVSWYQQALGQGPQFIFQYYREEENGRGNFPPRFSGLQFPNYSSELNVNALELDDSALYLCASSSKDGRTGTDTQYFGPGTRLTVL.

DNA of the CDR3: TGTGCCAGCAGCTTACAGGGGGCGTGGGAGCAGTACTTC. It specifies CASSLQGAWEQYF. This rearrangement joins TRBV5-5 to TRBJ2-7; 9 bases agree with TRBD1. V was pared by 2 bases and J by 7 bases, with 4 bases of the junction left unmatched. Germline lookup yields CDR1 SGHKS and CDR2 YYEKEE (reference sequence). The CDR3 is 13 amino acids. Full variable domain (outside the CDR3, taken from reference TRBV5-5 and TRBJ2-7): DAGVTQSPTHLIKTRGQQVTLRCSPISGHKSVSWYQQVLGQGPQFIFQYYEKEERGRGNFPDRFSARQFPNYSSELNVNALLLGDSALYLCASSLQGAWEQYFGPGTRLTVT.

Comments on this clone: The junction shows a germline mismatch at one end, possibly a read error. This sample includes further DNA sequences coding for the same CDR3. V is TRBV6-1 and J is TRBJ2-2; 7 bases are shared with TRBD1. This CDR3 has 15 amino acids. Looked up from germline, CDR1 is MNHNS and CDR2 is SASEGT. The CDR3 reads CASSLSGTVTGELFF. As DNA, the CDR3 is TGCGCCAGCTCTTTGTCCGGGACAGTCACCGGGGAGCTGTTTTTT.

There are a few counts of this clone. The rearrangement joins TRBV28 to TRBJ2-7; no firm D call. The germline V gene encodes CDR1 MDHEN and CDR2 SYDVKM. V was shortened by 7 bases and J by 1 base, with 5 bases between the two germline ends. CDR3 size: 11 residues. The CDR3 DNA sequence: TGTGCCAGCACCAATTCCTACGAGCAGTACTTC. This encodes CASTNSYEQYF.

The CDR3 nucleotides read TGCGCCAGCAGCTTCCGGGACACCTACCAGCAGTTCTTC. Amino acids: CASSFRDTYQQFF. V usage is TRBV5-1 and J usage is TRBJ2-1; possibly TRBD1 for D (6 bases). Germline lookup yields CDR1 SGHRS and CDR2 YFSETQ. V was clipped by 2 bases and J by 11 bases, with 14 bases between them. This CDR3 spans 13 amino acids. The whole variable domain, remainder taken from reference TRBV5-1 and TRBJ2-1, is KAGVTQTPRYLIKTRGQQVTLSCSPISGHRSVSWYQQTPGQGLQFLFEYFSETQRNKGNFPGRFSGRQFSNSRSEMNVSTLELGDSALYLCASSFRDTYQQFFGPGTRLTVL.

The rearrangement joins TRBV19 to TRBJ1-2, with no clear D. V lost 7 bases to trimming and J lost 8 bases, with 26 bases between them. The CDR3 spans 16 residues. Germline V gene lookup returns CDR1 LNHDA and CDR2 SQIVND (reference sequence). The CDR3 region has the DNA TGTGCCAGTACCCCTGCGGCGTCCGCCCGATCCGGAGGCTACACCTTC. Translating it yields CASTPAASARSGGYTF.

On this clone itself: One junction end does not reproduce the germline sequence, and a read error may be involved. The chain recombines TRBV28 with TRBJ1-2; 8 bases line up with TRBD1. There are 11 residues in the CDR3. Germline CDR1 is MDHEN and CDR2 is SYDVKM. The CDR3 nucleotides are TGTGCCAGCAGATCCGGACAGGGCCGTTACTTC. Protein: CASRSGQGRYF.

CDR3 nucleotide sequence: TGCGCCAGCAGCCCTTACTCCCCCGACAGGTCTAACAATCAGCCCCAGCATTTT. This gives the protein CASSPYSPDRSNNQPQHF. This chain uses TRBV4-1 with TRBJ1-5; perhaps TRBD1 as D (6 bases). V was shortened by 4 bases and J by 3 bases, with 22 bases between the two germline ends. The germline V gene has CDR1 MGHRA and CDR2 YSYEKL. This CDR3 comprises 18 residues.

V and J are TRBV19 and TRBJ2-1; 9 bases agree with TRBD2. Trimming at V came to 5 bases and at J to 7 bases, leaving 9 bases not matched to a gene. The CDR3 runs 15 residues. Germline V gene sequence: CDR1 LNHDA, CDR2 SQIVND (reference sequence). Written as DNA, the CDR3 is TGTGCCAGTAGTCCCATAGCGGGAGCATCGAATGAGCAGTTCTTC. Its protein product is CASSPIAGASNEQFF.

The genes are TRBV14 and TRBJ2-5; 7 bases are a match to TRBD2. The germline V gene encodes CDR1 SGHDN and CDR2 FVKESK. Losses at the gene ends were 0 bases for V and 2 bases for J; bases not matched to a gene: 9. This CDR3 has 17 amino acids. The CDR3 DNA reads as TGTGCCAGCAGCCAAGATCTAATGGGAGGGCGGCAAGAGACCCAGTACTTC. It translates to CASSQDLMGGRQETQYF.

As concerns this clone: A read error may produce the germline difference seen at one junction end. The CDR3 sequence is CASSDFGLYSYKQYF. Here the CDR3 DNA reads TGTGCCAGCAGCGACTTCGGACTATACTCCTACAAGCAGTACTTC. The genes are TRBV2 and TRBJ2-7, with a tentative D call TRBD2 (6 bases). Germline CDR1 SNHLY, CDR2 FYNNEI. This CDR3 is 15 amino acids long.

V and J are TRBV9 and TRBJ2-3, with a weak D call TRBD1 (6 bases). There are 15 residues in the CDR3. Germline V gene sequence: CDR1 SGDLS, CDR2 YYNGEE. V lost 0 bases to trimming and J lost 5 bases, with 13 bases between them. Here the CDR3 reads CASSVGGQKGDTQYF. CDR3 coding DNA: TGTGCCAGCAGCGTAGGAGGACAGAAAGGAGATACGCAGTATTTT.

This clone was seen more than once but under ten times. The CDR3 nucleotides are TGTGCCAGCAGAATGGCGGCGGGCCGACCCCTCCACTTT. This codes for CASRMAAGRPLHF. This chain links TRBV27 with TRBJ1-6; D is undetermined. The CDR3 is 13 residues long. Between the trimmed V and J ends, which lost 6 bases and 12 bases, there was a span of 15 bases. Per germline, CDR1 MNHEY and CDR2 SMNVEV (reference sequence).

The sample holds one count of this clone. This chain joins TRBV6-6 and TRBJ2-7; tentative D call: TRBD2 (6 bases). The length of the CDR3 is 15 residues. Germline values: CDR1 MNHNY, CDR2 SVGAGI (reference sequence). V dropped 5 bases and J dropped 0 bases, with 14 bases sitting between them. The CDR3 DNA reads TGTGCCAGCAGTATCCCGGACGGGAGCTCCTACGAGCAGTACTTC. Protein: CASSIPDGSSYEQYF.

The chain links TRBV5-1 to TRBJ1-3; D is ambiguous. V shed 1 base and J shed 4 bases, with 12 bases lying between them. This CDR3 region has 15 residues. Germline CDR1 reads SGHRS; CDR2 reads YFSETQ. The CDR3 coding sequence is TGCGCCAGCAGCTTGAACCCCGGGTCCGGAAACACCATATATTTT. It is translated as CASSLNPGSGNTIYF.

The gene calls are TRBV6-6 and TRBJ1-3; perhaps TRBD1 as D (5 bases). Trimming took 6 bases from V and 0 from J, leaving 15 bases between them. CDR1 and CDR2 (germline): MNHNY, SVGAGI (reference sequence). The CDR3 covers 16 residues. The CDR3 DNA sequence: TGTGCCAGCAGCAGAGTGGGGGGGAACTCTGGAAACACCATATATTTT. Translating gives CASSRVGGNSGNTIYF.

The chain is built from TRBV5-1 and TRBJ1-1; D might be TRBD1 (5 bases). CDR3 length equals 13 residues. V was pared by 4 bases and J by 1 base, with 8 bases between. Germline CDR1 reads SGHRS; CDR2 reads YFSETQ. CDR3 bases: TGCGCCAGCAGCCGAGGACAGAACACTGAAGCTTTCTTT. This encodes CASSRGQNTEAFF.

The rearrangement links TRBV10-3 to TRBJ1-5; a possible D gene is TRBD1 (6 bases). The germline V gene encodes CDR1 ENHRY and CDR2 SYGVKD. This CDR3 region has 14 residues. The V end was cut by 7 bases, the J end by 3 bases, with 13 bases between. Here the CDR3 reads CAIKQAGDNQPQHF. The CDR3 DNA is TGTGCCATCAAGCAGGCAGGGGACAATCAGCCCCAGCATTTT.

This clone has a handful of counts. The chain has TRBV2 and TRBJ1-2; maybe TRBD1 (6 bases). This CDR3 contains 12 residues. The V gene's germline CDR1 is SNHLY and CDR2 FYNNEI. V shed 8 bases and J shed 7 bases, with 14 bases lying between them. Here the CDR3 DNA reads TGTGCCAGCTTTATCAGGGGCGCTGGCTACACCTTC. Its protein is CASFIRGAGYTF.

This chain uses TRBV2 with TRBJ2-1; perhaps TRBD2 as D (5 bases). The V end was cut by 2 bases, the J end by 8 bases, with 13 bases between. This CDR3 is 14 amino acids long. Germline lookup yields CDR1 SNHLY and CDR2 FYNNEI. The CDR3 spells CASSESRGLDEQFF. DNA of the CDR3: TGTGCCAGCAGTGAAAGTCGAGGGTTGGATGAGCAGTTCTTC.

The chain has TRBV28 and TRBJ2-3, with 11 nucleotides matching TRBD2. The CDR3 has 14 amino acids. J was trimmed by 5 bases and V by 6 bases; bases with no gene match: 4. Germline assignment: CDR1 MDHEN and CDR2 SYDVKM. CDR3 DNA: TGTGCCAGCAGGACTAGCGGGGTCAAAGATACGCAGTATTTT. Protein product: CASRTSGVKDTQYF.

CDR3 sequence reads: CASSSTSRDSQFF. The DNA for the CDR3 is TGTGCCAGCAGTTCTACCTCCCGGGACTCGCAGTTCTTC. The chain couples TRBV11-3 to TRBJ2-1, with D possibly TRBD2 on 6 matching bases. Trimming removed 6 bases at V and 12 bases at J, with 18 bases between. CDR1 is SGHNT and CDR2 is YENEEA in the germline V gene. CDR3 size: 13 residues.

The chain combines TRBV7-2 with TRBJ2-7; 7 bases align to TRBD1. V trimming: 2 bases; J trimming: 2 bases; junction bases outside the gene matches: 6. Per the germline V gene, CDR1 is SGHTA and CDR2 is FQGNSA. CDR3 length equals 15 residues. The CDR3 loop reads CASSLHGTATYEQYF. CDR3 DNA: TGTGCCAGCAGCTTACACGGGACAGCAACCTACGAGCAGTACTTC.